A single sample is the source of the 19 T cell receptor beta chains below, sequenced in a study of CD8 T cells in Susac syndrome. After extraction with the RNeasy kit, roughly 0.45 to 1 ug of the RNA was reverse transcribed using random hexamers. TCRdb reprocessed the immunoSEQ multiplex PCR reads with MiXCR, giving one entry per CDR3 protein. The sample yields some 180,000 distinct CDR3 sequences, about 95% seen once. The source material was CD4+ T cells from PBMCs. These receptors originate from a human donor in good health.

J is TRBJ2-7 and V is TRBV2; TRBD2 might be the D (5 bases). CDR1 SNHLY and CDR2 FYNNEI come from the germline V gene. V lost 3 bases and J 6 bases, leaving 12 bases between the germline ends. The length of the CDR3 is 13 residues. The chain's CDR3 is CASSDARRGEQYF. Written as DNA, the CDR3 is TGTGCCAGCAGTGACGCCCGTCGGGGCGAGCAGTACTTC.

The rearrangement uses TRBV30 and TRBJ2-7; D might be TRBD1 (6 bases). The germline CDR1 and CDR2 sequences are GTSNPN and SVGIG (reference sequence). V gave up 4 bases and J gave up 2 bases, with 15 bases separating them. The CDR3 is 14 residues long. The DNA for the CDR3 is TGTGCCTGGACCAACAGGGTGGGGGCCTACGAGCAGTACTTC. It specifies CAWTNRVGAYEQYF.

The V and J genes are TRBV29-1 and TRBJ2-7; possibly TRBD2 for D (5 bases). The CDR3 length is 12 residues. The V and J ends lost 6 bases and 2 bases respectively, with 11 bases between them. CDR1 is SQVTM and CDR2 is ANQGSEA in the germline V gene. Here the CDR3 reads CSVTNGAYEQYF. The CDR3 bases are TGCAGCGTAACTAACGGGGCCTACGAGCAGTACTTC.

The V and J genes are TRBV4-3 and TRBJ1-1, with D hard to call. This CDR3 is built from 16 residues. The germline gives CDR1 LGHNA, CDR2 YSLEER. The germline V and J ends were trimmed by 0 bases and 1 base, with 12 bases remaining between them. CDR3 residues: CASSQDILRGNTEAFF. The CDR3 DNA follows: TGCGCCAGCAGCCAAGATATTCTACGAGGGAACACTGAAGCTTTCTTT.

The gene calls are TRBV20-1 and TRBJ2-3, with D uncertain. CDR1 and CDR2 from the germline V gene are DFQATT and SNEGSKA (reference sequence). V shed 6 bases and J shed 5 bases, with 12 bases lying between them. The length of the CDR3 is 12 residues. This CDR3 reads CSAKSRVDTQYF. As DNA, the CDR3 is TGCAGTGCCAAGTCTAGAGTAGATACGCAGTATTTT.

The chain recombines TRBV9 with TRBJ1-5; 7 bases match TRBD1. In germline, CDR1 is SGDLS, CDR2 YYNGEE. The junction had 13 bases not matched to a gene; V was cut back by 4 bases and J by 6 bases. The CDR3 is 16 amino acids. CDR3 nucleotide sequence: TGTGCCAGCAGCCAAGTCCGGACAGGATGTCGTCAGCCCCAGCATTTT. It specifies CASSQVRTGCRQPQHF.

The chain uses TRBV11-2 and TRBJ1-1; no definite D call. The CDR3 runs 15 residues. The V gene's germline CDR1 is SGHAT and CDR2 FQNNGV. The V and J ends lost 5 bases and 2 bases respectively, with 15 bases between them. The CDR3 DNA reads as TGTGCCAGCAGCACCCGAGCAGACTTTAACACTGAAGCTTTCTTT. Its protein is CASSTRADFNTEAFF.

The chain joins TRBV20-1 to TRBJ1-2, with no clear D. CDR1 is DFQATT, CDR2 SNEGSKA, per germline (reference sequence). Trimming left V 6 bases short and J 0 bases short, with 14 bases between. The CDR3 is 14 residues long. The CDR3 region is CSAPGPSSNYGYTF. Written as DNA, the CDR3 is TGCAGTGCCCCCGGACCCAGCTCTAACTATGGCTACACCTTC.

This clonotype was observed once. CDR3 nucleotides: TGTGCCTGGAGAGAAGGACTGAGCAATCAGCCCCAGCATTTT. Amino acid sequence: CAWREGLSNQPQHF. The chain joins TRBV30 to TRBJ1-5; D call uncertain. CDR3 length: 14 residues. Germline V gene sequence: CDR1 GTSNPN, CDR2 SVGIG (reference sequence). Trimming took off 3 bases at V and 1 base at J, with 10 bases between the two ends.

The CDR3 DNA follows: TGCAGCGTTGCTCAGGTCCCAGATACGCAGTATTTT. This encodes CSVAQVPDTQYF. The chain links TRBV29-1 to TRBJ2-3; D gene unclear. V was pared by 4 bases and J by 4 bases, with 9 bases between. This CDR3 is built from 12 residues. Germline V CDR1 and CDR2: SQVTM, ANQGSEA.

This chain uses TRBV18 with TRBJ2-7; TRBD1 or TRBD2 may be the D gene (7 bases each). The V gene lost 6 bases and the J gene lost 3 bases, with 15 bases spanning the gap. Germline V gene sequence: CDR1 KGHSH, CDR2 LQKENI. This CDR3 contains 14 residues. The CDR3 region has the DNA TGTGCCAGCTCCAGGGGGGGATCGGGCTACGAGCAGTACTTC. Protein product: CASSRGGSGYEQYF.

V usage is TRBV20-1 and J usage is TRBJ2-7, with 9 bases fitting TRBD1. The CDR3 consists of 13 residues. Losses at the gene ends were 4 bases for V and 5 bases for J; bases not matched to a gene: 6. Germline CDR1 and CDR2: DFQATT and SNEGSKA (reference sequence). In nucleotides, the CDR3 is TGCAGTGCTATGGTTGGGACAGGGCACGAGCAGTACTTC. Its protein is CSAMVGTGHEQYF.

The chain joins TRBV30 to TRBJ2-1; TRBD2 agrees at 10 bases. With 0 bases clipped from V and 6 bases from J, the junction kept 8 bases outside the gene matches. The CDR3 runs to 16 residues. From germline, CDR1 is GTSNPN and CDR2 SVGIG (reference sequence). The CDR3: CAWSVLPSGSGNEQFF. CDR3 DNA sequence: TGTGCCTGGAGTGTACTTCCTAGCGGGAGTGGCAATGAGCAGTTCTTC.

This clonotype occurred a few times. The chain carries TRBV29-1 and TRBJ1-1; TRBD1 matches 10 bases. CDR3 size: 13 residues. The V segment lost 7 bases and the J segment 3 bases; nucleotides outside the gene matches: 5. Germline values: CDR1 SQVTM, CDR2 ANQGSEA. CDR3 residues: CSARTGGDTEAFF. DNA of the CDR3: TGCAGCGCCCGGACAGGGGGGGACACTGAAGCTTTCTTT.

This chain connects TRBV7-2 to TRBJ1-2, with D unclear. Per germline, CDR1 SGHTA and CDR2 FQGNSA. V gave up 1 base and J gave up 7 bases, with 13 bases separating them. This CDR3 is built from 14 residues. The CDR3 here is CASSLEQNSGGYTF. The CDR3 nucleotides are TGTGCCAGCAGCTTAGAACAGAATAGTGGTGGCTACACCTTC.

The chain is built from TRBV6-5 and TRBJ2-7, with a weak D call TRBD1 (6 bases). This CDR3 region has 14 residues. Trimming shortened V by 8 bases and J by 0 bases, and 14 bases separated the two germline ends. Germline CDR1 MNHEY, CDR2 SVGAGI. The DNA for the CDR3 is TGTGCCAGCTGGGACACGAGCAGCTCCTACGAGCAGTACTTC. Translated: CASWDTSSSYEQYF.

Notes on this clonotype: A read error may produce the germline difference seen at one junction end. For the CDR3, the DNA is TGCAGCGTTGAGCAGCGGGAGGTCCCACACTTC. Protein sequence: CSVEQREVPHF. This chain connects TRBV29-1 to TRBJ2-5, with 9 bases lining up with TRBD2. CDR1 SQVTM and CDR2 ANQGSEA come from the germline V gene. The CDR3 extends over 11 amino acids.

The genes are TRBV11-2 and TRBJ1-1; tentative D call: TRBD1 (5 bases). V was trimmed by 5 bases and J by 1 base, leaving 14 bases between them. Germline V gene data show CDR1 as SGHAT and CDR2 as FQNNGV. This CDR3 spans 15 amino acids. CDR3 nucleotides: TGTGCCAGCAGCCCCGCGGGGCTTTCGAACACTGAAGCTTTCTTT. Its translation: CASSPAGLSNTEAFF.

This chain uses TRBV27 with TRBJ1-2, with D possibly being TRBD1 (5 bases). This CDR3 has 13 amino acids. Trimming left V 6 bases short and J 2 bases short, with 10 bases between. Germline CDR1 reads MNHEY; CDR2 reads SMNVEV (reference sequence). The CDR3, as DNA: TGTGCCAGCAGAGACAGTGGGAACTATGGCTACACCTTC. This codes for CASRDSGNYGYTF.